Presented here are 11 T cell receptor beta chains from one specimen sequenced in a study of PD-1 blockade in mismatch repair-deficient tumors. Method: immunoSEQ multiplex PCR; TCRdb's copy keeps in-frame clones and lacks some. This sample has fewer than 100,000 clones, with about 85% found just once. Sequencing used peripheral blood, obtained 12 weeks after starting pembrolizumab. The origin of the receptors is an adult with mismatch repair-deficient cancer.

This rearrangement joins TRBV5-1 to TRBJ1-1, with D possibly matching TRBD1 (5 bases). Germline V gene sequence: CDR1 SGHRS, CDR2 YFSETQ. This CDR3 has 11 amino acids. With 4 bases removed from V and 10 bases from J, the gap between germline ends came to 11 bases. CDR3 protein: CASSNRYGAFF. CDR3 in DNA: TGCGCCAGCAGCAACAGGTATGGAGCTTTCTTT. The whole variable domain, remainder taken from reference TRBV5-1 and TRBJ1-1, is KAGVTQTPRYLIKTRGQQVTLSCSPISGHRSVSWYQQTPGQGLQFLFEYFSETQRNKGNFPGRFSGRQFSNSRSEMNVSTLELGDSALYLCASSNRYGAFFGQGTRLTVV.

The rearrangement joins TRBV11-2 to TRBJ2-5; 10 bases align to TRBD1. The CDR3 has 14 residues. The V gene's germline CDR1 is SGHAT and CDR2 FQNNGV. V dropped 5 bases and J dropped 6; count of bases not matched to a gene: 6. The CDR3 reads CASSPRDRGQTQYF. In DNA, the CDR3 is TGTGCCAGCAGCCCCCGGGACAGGGGACAGACCCAGTACTTC.

The chain recombines TRBV6-1 with TRBJ1-1; a possible D gene is TRBD1 (5 bases). The V end was cut by 0 bases, the J end by 6 bases, with 11 bases between. The CDR3 consists of 14 residues. Looked up from germline, CDR1 is MNHNS and CDR2 is SASEGT. The DNA for the CDR3 is TGTGCCAGCAGTGAAGCACCAGGGACGCCTGAAGCTTTCTTT. Its protein is CASSEAPGTPEAFF.

This clone was counted only a few times. The chain recombines TRBV7-6 with TRBJ2-7; 9 nucleotides agree with TRBD2. This CDR3 is built from 16 residues. With V trimmed by 0 bases and J by 5 bases, 8 bases remained unmatched. The germline V gene encodes CDR1 SGHVS and CDR2 FNYEAQ. CDR3 residues: CASSLAEAGGLNEQYF. The CDR3 DNA sequence: TGTGCCAGCAGCTTAGCAGAAGCGGGAGGTTTAAACGAGCAGTACTTC.

The chain combines TRBV9 with TRBJ1-1; D is unclear. Trimming stripped 4 bases from V and 0 bases from J, with 13 bases between. From germline, CDR1 is SGDLS and CDR2 YYNGEE. CDR3 size: 15 residues. CDR3 region: CASSPPSTVNTEAFF. The CDR3 DNA sequence: TGTGCCAGCAGCCCACCTTCGACGGTGAACACTGAAGCTTTCTTT.

This chain links TRBV7-9 with TRBJ2-7; TRBD2 agrees at 11 bases. The CDR3 sequence is 15 residues long. From germline, CDR1 is SEHNR and CDR2 FQNEAQ (reference sequence). V shed 5 bases, J shed 4 bases, and the junction held 7 bases outside the gene matches. The CDR3 region is CASSPITSGSYEQYF. DNA for the CDR3: TGTGCCAGCAGCCCAATCACTAGCGGGAGTTACGAGCAGTACTTC.

The genes are TRBV6-1 and TRBJ2-7, with TRBD1 identical over 8 bases. CDR3 length: 15 amino acids. Germline trimming cut 6 bases from V and 3 bases from J; bases unmatched to any gene: 10. Germline lookup yields CDR1 MNHNS and CDR2 SASEGT. CDR3 nucleotides: TGTGCCAGCAGGGTAGCCGGACAGGGAAGCTACGAGCAGTACTTC. The encoded protein is CASRVAGQGSYEQYF.

In its sample, this clone was seen a few times. J is TRBJ2-7 and V is TRBV19; a weak D match, TRBD1 (6 bases). CDR3 length: 14 residues. With 6 bases removed from V and 3 bases from J, the gap between germline ends came to 15 bases. Looked up from germline, CDR1 is LNHDA and CDR2 is SQIVND (reference sequence). CDR3 in DNA: TGTGCCAGTAGCCCGGGACAAGTAAACTACGAGCAGTACTTC. It encodes CASSPGQVNYEQYF.

This clone was seen once. The rearrangement uses TRBV19 and TRBJ1-4, with D possibly being TRBD1 (6 bases). CDR3 length equals 15 residues. Per the germline V gene, CDR1 is LNHDA and CDR2 is SQIVND (reference sequence). Trimming left V 3 bases short and J 3 bases short, with 11 bases between. CDR3 sequence (DNA): TGTGCCAGTAGTATTGGGGGCAGCCCTAATGAAAAACTGTTTTTT. It translates to CASSIGGSPNEKLFF.

The rearrangement uses TRBV5-6 and TRBJ1-1; tentatively, D is TRBD1 (6 bases). The CDR3 runs 16 residues. Germline CDR1 and CDR2: SGHDT and YYEEEE. The V end lost 0 bases, the J end lost 1 base, and 13 bases lay between the germline ends. The CDR3 sequence: CASSLASGGANTEAFF. In DNA, the CDR3 is TGTGCCAGCAGCTTGGCGTCTGGGGGCGCGAACACTGAAGCTTTCTTT.

The gene calls are TRBV30 and TRBJ2-5, with D unresolved. The CDR3 extends over 11 amino acids. Trimming stripped 0 bases from V and 5 bases from J, with 4 bases between. CDR1 is GTSNPN and CDR2 is SVGIG in the germline V gene (reference sequence). In DNA form, the CDR3 reads TGTGCCTGGAGTGTTTATGAGACCCAGTACTTC. Amino acids: CAWSVYETQYF.